The entry below gives a single T cell receptor beta chain sequence along with its context. Its antigen is as yet unknown. This entry comes from a study of OX40 agonist ivuxolimab in advanced cancers. Study-level points and caveats: Averaging showed that CD8+ T cells had more expanded clones than CD4+ did.

This CDR3 contains 13 residues. In germline, CDR1 is GTSNPN, CDR2 SVGIG (reference sequence). Trimming took off 4 bases at V and 4 bases at J, with 12 bases between the two ends. Researchers took blood at baseline, on cycle 4 day 1, and on cycle 7 day 1. The table came from immunoSEQ multiplex PCR; TCRdb's copy has only in-frame clones and leaves some out. The sample contains 65,000 to 100,000 clones, about 85% of which appear only once. The clonotype was recovered from an adult with an advanced solid tumor such as melanoma, head and neck, liver or kidney cancer. The sequencing used CD4+ or CD8+ T cells sorted from blood, collected in a trial of the OX40 agonist ivuxolimab. The chain joins TRBV30 to TRBJ2-3, with a tentative D call TRBD1 (6 bases). DNA of the CDR3: TGTGCCTGGAAGGTGAAGGGGGCAGATACGCAGTATTTT. Its translation is CAWKVKGADTQYF.